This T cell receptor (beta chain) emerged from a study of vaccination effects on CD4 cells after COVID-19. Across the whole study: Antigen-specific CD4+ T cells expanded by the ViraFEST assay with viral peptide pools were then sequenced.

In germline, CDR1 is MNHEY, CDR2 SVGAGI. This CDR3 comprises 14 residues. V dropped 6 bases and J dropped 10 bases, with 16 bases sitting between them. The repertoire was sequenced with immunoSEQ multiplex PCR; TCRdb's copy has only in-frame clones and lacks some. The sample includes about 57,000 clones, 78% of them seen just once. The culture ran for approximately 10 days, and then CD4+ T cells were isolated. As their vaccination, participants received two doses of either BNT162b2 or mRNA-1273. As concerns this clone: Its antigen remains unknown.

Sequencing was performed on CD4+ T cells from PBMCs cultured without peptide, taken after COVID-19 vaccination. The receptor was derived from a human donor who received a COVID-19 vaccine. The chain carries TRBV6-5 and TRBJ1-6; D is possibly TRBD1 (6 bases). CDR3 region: CASRIQGSDSPLHF. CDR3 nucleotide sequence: TGTGCCAGCAGGATACAGGGTAGTGACTCACCCCTCCACTTT.